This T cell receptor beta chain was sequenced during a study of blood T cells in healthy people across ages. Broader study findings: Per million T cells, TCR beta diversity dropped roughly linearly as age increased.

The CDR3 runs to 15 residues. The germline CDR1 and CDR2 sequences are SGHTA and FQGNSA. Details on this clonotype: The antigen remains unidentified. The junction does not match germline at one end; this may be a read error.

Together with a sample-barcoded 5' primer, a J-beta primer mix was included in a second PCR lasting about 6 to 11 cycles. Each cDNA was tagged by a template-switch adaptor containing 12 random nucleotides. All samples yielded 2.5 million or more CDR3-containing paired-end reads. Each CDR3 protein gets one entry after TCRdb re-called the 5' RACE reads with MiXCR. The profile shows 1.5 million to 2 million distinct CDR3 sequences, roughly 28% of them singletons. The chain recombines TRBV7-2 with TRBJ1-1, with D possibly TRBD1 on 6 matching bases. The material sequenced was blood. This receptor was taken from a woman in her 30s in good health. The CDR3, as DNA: TGTGCCGGCAGCTTCAACGCAGGGGTGAGCACTGAAGCTTTCTTT. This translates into CAGSFNAGVSTEAFF.